This TCR beta chain derives from a study of T cell responses to AZD1222 COVID-19 vaccine. This CDR3 has 13 residues. Looked up from germline, CDR1 is SGHTS and CDR2 is YDEGEE. V was pared by 7 bases and J by 8 bases, with 18 bases between. Generated by immunoSEQ multiplex PCR, the TCRdb table keeps only in-frame clones and is missing some. Among about 150,000 clones, less than 95% were seen once, and the ten largest hold 4% to 5.5%. The V call is TRBV5-8, the J call TRBJ1-2; D may be TRBD1 (6 bases). The starting material was peripheral blood, obtained on day 0 of AZD1222 vaccination. This receptor was identified in an adult in good health. The chain's CDR3 is CASPGTRAGGYTF. DNA of the CDR3: TGTGCCAGCCCCGGGACACGGGCCGGGGGCTACACCTTC.